Listed here is a single TCR beta chain. This clone was counted once. Its antigen has not been determined. Base qualities were left out, and no much larger clone turns up one base away. The data were taken from a study of OX40 agonist ivuxolimab in advanced cancers. Study-wide context: Ivuxolimab, which targeted the costimulatory receptor OX40 (CD134), was an agonistic, fully human IgG2 monoclonal antibody. In the dose-escalation cohort, 82.7% of patients were male, and the mean age was roughly 60 years, with a range of about 20 to 90. Intravenous ivuxolimab was administered to patients every 2 weeks at six dose levels: 0.01, 0.1, 0.3, 1.5, 3 and 10 mg/kg. The point of sequencing TCRbeta in the periphery was to test whether ivuxolimab changed TCR sequence diversity and drove clonal T-cell expansion. Patients were allowed to have had prior anti-PD-1, anti-PD-L1 or anti-CTLA-4 therapy, and roughly two fifths of the dose-escalation patients had been treated with checkpoint inhibitors. Partial responses occurred in three dose-escalation patients, of whom one had hepatocellular carcinoma and two had cutaneous melanoma. Of the roughly 52 dose-escalation patients, hepatocellular carcinoma was present in about 20, melanoma in about 15, renal cell carcinoma in 9 and head and neck cancer in 9. The paper covers the monotherapy dose-escalation part of the phase I ivuxolimab trial, which included N of about 56 patients.

Genomic DNA was isolated from the sorted cells so that the TCRbeta CDR3 region could be sequenced. The immunoSEQ Assay was used for sequencing of TCRbeta CDR3 regions. TCRdb carries this immuneACCESS record with in-frame sequences only. Its versions omit some clonotypes, under half of them owing to an unresolved V gene in the studies checked, with the rest unexplained. The sample includes 35,000 to 50,000 clones, with 88% observed a single time. Over 1% of the sample comes from the top ten. The CDR3, cysteine through phenylalanine, is 14 amino acids long. The DNA shown is the 42-base CDR3, in frame from base 1. V loses 2 bases, J loses 4 bases, and the germline ends lie 11 bases apart. Reading the germline V gene gives CDR1 SGHTA and CDR2 FQGTGA. Patients with a history of autoimmune disease or receiving systemic immunosuppression were excluded from the trial. Peripheral blood for TCR sequencing was drawn from every dose cohort at baseline, at cycle 4 day 1 and at cycle 7 day 1. The samples were drawn from a first-in-human, open-label, multicenter phase I dose-escalation trial of ivuxolimab. The trial enrolled adults with locally advanced or metastatic head and neck squamous cell, hepatocellular, melanoma or renal cell carcinoma. Before TCR sequencing, CD4+ and CD8+ T cells were separately sorted from peripheral blood.

Overall study outcomes, separate from this receptor: After ivuxolimab, expanded clones were on average more numerous among CD8+ T cells than among CD4+ T cells. Partial responders in the 0.1-3.0 mg/kg groups had among the lowest normalized peripheral clonal expansion, especially among CD8+ T cells. The antigen specificity of the peripheral T cells that underwent clonal expansion was not determined. At doses of 0.1 to 3.0 mg/kg, clonal expansion of both CD4+ and CD8+ blood T cells was observed from baseline to week 6. Low levels of normalized T-cell clonal expansion were also shown by some nonresponding patients.

This chain is built from TRBV7-3 and TRBJ2-5, with the D gene too uncertain to name. The sequence came from an adult with an advanced solid tumor such as melanoma, head and neck, liver or kidney cancer. The material was CD4+ or CD8+ T cells sorted from blood, obtained in a trial of the OX40 agonist ivuxolimab. The bases are TGTGCCAGCAGCTTAGGTCCGCTTGGAGAGACCCAGTACTTC. This translates into CASSLGPLGETQYF.